This is a list of T cell receptor beta chains from one sample in a study of T-cell reconstitution after alpha-beta-depleted transplantation in children. TCRdb reprocessed the PCR reads with MiXCR, giving one entry per CDR3 protein. The repertoire includes about 360,000 distinct CDR3 sequences, 13% of them detected once, and about 4.5% sits in the top ten. The sequencing used PBMCs, collected from the stem cell graft. These receptors were collected from a human donor who donated a stem cell graft to a child with Fanconi anemia. Both conserved end residues are part of each CDR3. A D gene is named only where the DNA matches it firmly. Clone size is stated in some rows and not others, as once, few, many or a class when expanded.

v_call	j_call	d_call	clone_size	cdr3_length	cdr3_nt	cdr3_aa
TRBV5-1	TRBJ2-1	.	.	15	TGCGCCAGCAACGATGGGACTTCAGCCTACAATGAGCAGTTCTTC	CASNDGTSAYNEQFF
TRBV12-3/TRBV12-4	TRBJ2-5	.	many	14	TGTGCCAGCAGTTCAGGACAGTCACGAGAGACCCAGTACTTC	CASSSGQSRETQYF
TRBV24-1	TRBJ1-5	TRBD1	.	14	TGTGCCACCAGGGGAGGACAGGGAAATCAGCCCCAGCATTTT	CATRGGQGNQPQHF
TRBV12-3/TRBV12-4	TRBJ1-4	.	many	16	TGTGCCAGCAGTCCATCCCGGGTTGAAGAGAATGAAAAACTGTTTTTT	CASSPSRVEENEKLFF
TRBV20-1	TRBJ2-1	TRBD1	few	15	TGCAGTGCCCGTATCTTGGGGACAGGCTACAATGAGCAGTTCTTC	CSARILGTGYNEQFF
TRBV9	TRBJ2-1	.	many	14	TGTGCCAGCAGCGACCTCCGGGGAGTCAATGAGCAGTTCTTC	CASSDLRGVNEQFF
TRBV12-3/TRBV12-4	TRBJ1-1	TRBD1	many	13	TGTGCCAGCAGTTTAGCCGGGACAGAGAGAGCTTTCTTT	CASSLAGTERAFF
TRBV20-1	TRBJ1-5	TRBD1	.	14	TGCAGTGTCACACAGGGGAGTAGCAATCAGCCCCAGCATTTT	CSVTQGSSNQPQHF
TRBV20-1	TRBJ2-6	TRBD1	.	18	TGCAGTGCGCGTGTCACACAGGGGCCTCTCAGGAGGGCCAACGTCCTGACTTTC	CSARVTQGPLRRANVLTF
TRBV7-9	TRBJ1-2	.	few	15	TGTGCCAGCAGCTTGCGGCAGACAATTGATTATGGCTACACCTTC	CASSLRQTIDYGYTF
TRBV5-1	TRBJ2-4	.	.	13	TGCGCCAGCAGCTTGGGGGGGGTGAACATTCAGTACTTC	CASSLGGVNIQYF
TRBV18	TRBJ2-2	.	many	13	TGTGCCAGTCGAGGAGGGAACACCGGGGAGCTGTTTTTT	CASRGGNTGELFF
TRBV6-5	TRBJ2-3	.	many	14	TGTGCCAGCAGTCGGACACCCAGCACAGATACGCAGTATTTT	CASSRTPSTDTQYF
TRBV6-1	TRBJ1-2	TRBD1	few	15	TGTGCCAGCAGTCCTAACCGGGACAGGGGCTATGGCTACACCTTC	CASSPNRDRGYGYTF
TRBV12-3/TRBV12-4	TRBJ2-5	.	many	13	TGTGCCAGCAGTTCACTAGCAGAAGAGACCCAGTACTTC	CASSSLAEETQYF
TRBV6-1	TRBJ2-5	TRBD1	.	15	TGTGCCAGCTCATATAGACAGGGGGGGAAAGAGACCCAGTACTTC	CASSYRQGGKETQYF
TRBV28	TRBJ2-2	TRBD2	.	18	TGTGCCAGCAGCCCAACACTAGCGGGGGTATCGAACACCGGGGAGCTGTTTTTT	CASSPTLAGVSNTGELFF
TRBV10-2	TRBJ1-6	TRBD1	few	13	TGCGCCAGCAGTGGGGGACAGCCGTCACCCCTCCACTTT	CASSGGQPSPLHF
TRBV11-2	TRBJ2-3	.	few	17	TGTGCCAGCAGCTGGGGGGACGGCAGGATAAGCACAGATACGCAGTATTTT	CASSWGDGRISTDTQYF
TRBV5-1	TRBJ1-2	.	few	14	TGCGCCAGCAGCCTTAGGACAGTCATGGATGGCTACACCTTC	CASSLRTVMDGYTF
TRBV5-6	TRBJ1-4	.	many	13	TGTGCCAGCAGCTTGTGGAGCGATGAAAAACTGTTTTTT	CASSLWSDEKLFF
TRBV6-1	TRBJ1-2	TRBD1	few	14	TGTGCCAGCAGTGATCAGGGACAGATCTATGGCTACACCTTC	CASSDQGQIYGYTF
TRBV27	TRBJ2-2	TRBD2	few	16	TGTGCCAGCAGTTCGGGACTAGCGGGGGGGATCGGGGAGCTGTTTTTT	CASSSGLAGGIGELFF
TRBV20-1	TRBJ2-3	.	.	15	TGCAGTGCTAGGGTGGTTTTGCGGCGGGGCGATACGCAGTATTTT	CSARVVLRRGDTQYF
TRBV5-1	TRBJ2-5	.	few	15	TGCGCCAGCAGCTTGAGGCAGGCCACCCAAGAGACCCAGTACTTC	CASSLRQATQETQYF
TRBV20-1	TRBJ1-1	.	few	14	TGCAGTGCCCAGGGAGGGGTGGCGAACACTGAAGCTTTCTTT	CSAQGGVANTEAFF
TRBV19	TRBJ1-2	.	few	12	TGTGCCAGTAGCTTAGGGGATCGTGGCTACACCTTC	CASSLGDRGYTF
TRBV5-1	TRBJ1-5	.	many	14	TGCGCCAGCAGCCCGGGGGTAAGCAATCAGCCCCAGCATTTT	CASSPGVSNQPQHF
TRBV20-1	TRBJ2-3	.	few	15	TGCAGTGCTAGAGATTTTCGGGGGAACACAGATACGCAGTATTTT	CSARDFRGNTDTQYF
TRBV27	TRBJ2-1	.	few	14	TGTGCCAGCAGTTTTTTGGTCTCTGACAATGAGCAGTTCTTC	CASSFLVSDNEQFF
TRBV12-3/TRBV12-4	TRBJ1-1	.	many	15	TGTGCCAGCAACCCAGGGCAGGGACTGAACACTGAAGCTTTCTTT	CASNPGQGLNTEAFF
TRBV9	TRBJ2-1	.	.	14	TGTGCCAGCAGCGTAGCGACCTCCTACAATGAGCAGTTCTTC	CASSVATSYNEQFF
TRBV29-1	TRBJ2-5	.	many	13	TGCGCTACGGTTAAGACAGCCCAAGAGACCCAGTACTTC	CATVKTAQETQYF
TRBV18	TRBJ2-5	TRBD1	few	14	TGTGCCAGCTCACCGACCTTGACAGGGGAGACCCAGTACTTC	CASSPTLTGETQYF
TRBV4-3	TRBJ2-7	.	many	16	TGCGCCAGCAGCCAAGGGTGGACTCCAGTCTCCTACGAGCAGTACTTC	CASSQGWTPVSYEQYF
TRBV5-1	TRBJ2-3	TRBD2	few	17	TGCGCCAGCAGCTTGACTAGCGGGGGCCTTAGCACAGATACGCAGTATTTT	CASSLTSGGLSTDTQYF
TRBV20-1	TRBJ1-4	.	.	13	TGCAGTGCCCCGACACAAACTAATGAAAAACTGTTTTTT	CSAPTQTNEKLFF
TRBV11-2	TRBJ2-2	.	few	15	TGTGCCAGCAGCTTAAGTCGGGGTTACACCGGGGAGCTGTTTTTT	CASSLSRGYTGELFF
TRBV5-6	TRBJ2-5	.	many	16	TGTGCCAGCAGCTCAAACTATAAGGAGATCCAAGAGACCCAGTACTTC	CASSSNYKEIQETQYF
TRBV12-3/TRBV12-4	TRBJ2-3	TRBD2	few	14	TGTGCCTCCTACGGGGGGGCTAGCACAGATACGCAGTATTTT	CASYGGASTDTQYF
TRBV20-1	TRBJ2-7	.	few	12	TGCAGTGCTAGAGATCTGGCGAGGGAGCAGTACTTC	CSARDLAREQYF
TRBV2	TRBJ1-1	.	many	12	TGTGCCAGCAGCGTTCAACGCCGTGAAGCTTTCTTT	CASSVQRREAFF
TRBV5-1	TRBJ2-2	.	few	15	TGCGCCAGCAGCTTGGCGATAGCCGGCACCGGGGAGCTGTTTTTT	CASSLAIAGTGELFF
TRBV12-3/TRBV12-4	TRBJ2-1	TRBD1	many	13	TGTGCCAGCATAAACAGGGGGATGAATGAGCAGTTCTTC	CASINRGMNEQFF
TRBV27	TRBJ2-1	TRBD2	few	17	TGTGCCAGCAGTCTCAGACTAGCGGGGGGGGGAGCGAATGAGCAGTTCTTC	CASSLRLAGGGANEQFF